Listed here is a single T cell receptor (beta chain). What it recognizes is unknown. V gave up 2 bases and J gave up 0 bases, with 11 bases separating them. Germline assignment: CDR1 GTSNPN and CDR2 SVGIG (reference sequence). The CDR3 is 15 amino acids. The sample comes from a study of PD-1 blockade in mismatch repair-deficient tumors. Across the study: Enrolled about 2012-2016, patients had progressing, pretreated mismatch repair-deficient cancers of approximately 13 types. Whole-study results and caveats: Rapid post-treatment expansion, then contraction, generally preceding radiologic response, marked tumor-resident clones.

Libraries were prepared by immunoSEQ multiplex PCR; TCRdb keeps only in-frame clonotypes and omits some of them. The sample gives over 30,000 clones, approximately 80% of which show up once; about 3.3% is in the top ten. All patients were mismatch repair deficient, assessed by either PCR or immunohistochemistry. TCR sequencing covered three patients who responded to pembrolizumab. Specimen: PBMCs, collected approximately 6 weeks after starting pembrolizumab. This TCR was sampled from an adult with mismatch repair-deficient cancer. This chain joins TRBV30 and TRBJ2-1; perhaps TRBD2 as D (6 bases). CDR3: CAWSMGTGSYNEQFF. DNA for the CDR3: TGTGCCTGGAGTATGGGGACTGGCTCCTACAATGAGCAGTTCTTC.